The T cell receptor (beta chain) under discussion was sequenced for a study of blood T cells in healthy people across ages. Background on the study: In model experiments, template switching was able to capture about one barcoded beta molecule for every two T cells that were present. General observations from the study: The long-lived group displayed more naive CD4+ cells, plus higher diversity, than the aged donors did.

The second PCR ran about 6 to 11 cycles with a sample-barcoded 5' primer and J-beta primers. Each cDNA was tagged by a template-switch adaptor containing 12 random nucleotides. Via MiXCR, TCRdb re-called the 5' RACE reads, giving one row per CDR3 protein. This repertoire shows roughly 700,000 distinct CDR3 sequences, roughly 25% found once; its top ten account for 9.4%. This CDR3 comprises 15 residues. Trimming removed 3 bases from V and 4 bases from J; junction bases left unmatched: 10. Germline lookup yields CDR1 DFQATT and CDR2 SNEGSKA (reference sequence). As regards this clonotype: Its antigen is unknown.

This sample also belongs to another study, concerning T cells of mothers and their children. As that report states: Whether pairs are related or unrelated, thymic selection shapes their TCR recombination output in much the same way.

The specimen was blood. This chain links TRBV20-1 with TRBJ2-3, with 7 bases identical to TRBD1. The clonotype originates from a boy aged 5-17 years in good health. CDR3 sequence (DNA): TGCAGTGCTAGGGGCTACAGGGGAGTCTCAGATACGCAGTATTTT. It codes for CSARGYRGVSDTQYF.